The rows below give T cell receptor beta chains drawn from one sample of a study of monozygotic twins with inflammatory bowel disease. No DNA is given; TCRdb re-called the 5' RACE reads and lists each CDR3 protein once. The sample table sets out fewer than 450,000 distinct CDR3 sequences. Sequencing input: blood. These receptors all stem from a human donor with ulcerative colitis or Crohn's disease, or a healthy co-twin of an affected twin (not recorded which). Both conserved end residues are part of each CDR3. The order of the fields is J gene, V gene, CDR3 protein.

j_gene: TRBJ2-3
v_gene: TRBV5-5
CDR3aa: CASSLRTGGLTDTQYF

j_gene: TRBJ2-1
v_gene: TRBV6-1
CDR3aa: CASNPWGGPRQFF

j_gene: TRBJ2-1
v_gene: TRBV19
CDR3aa: CASSMASPHEQFF

j_gene: TRBJ2-7
v_gene: TRBV29-1
CDR3aa: CSVQRGQGQTEQYF

j_gene: TRBJ2-1
v_gene: TRBV12-3/TRBV12-4
CDR3aa: CASIDSPRGPNMQFF

j_gene: TRBJ2-1
v_gene: TRBV28
CDR3aa: CASIPWGVNEQFF

j_gene: TRBJ2-2
v_gene: TRBV7-9
CDR3aa: CASSERGRNTGELFF

j_gene: TRBJ2-5
v_gene: TRBV5-1
CDR3aa: CASSRDTQQETQYF

j_gene: TRBJ2-6
v_gene: TRBV11-3
CDR3aa: CASKGPGANVLTF

j_gene: TRBJ2-7
v_gene: TRBV28
CDR3aa: CASSSRTGTYEQYF

j_gene: TRBJ2-7
v_gene: TRBV24-1
CDR3aa: CTTSDRGTGDSYEQYF

j_gene: TRBJ1-6
v_gene: TRBV4-3
CDR3aa: CASSQLQGYNSPLHF

j_gene: TRBJ2-3
v_gene: TRBV6-2/TRBV6-3
CDR3aa: CASSYGRGDTQYF

j_gene: TRBJ2-3
v_gene: TRBV11-2
CDR3aa: CASTSPTSGGPDTQYF

j_gene: TRBJ2-7
v_gene: TRBV7-6
CDR3aa: CASSLGQSSYEQYF

j_gene: TRBJ2-7
v_gene: TRBV11-3
CDR3aa: CASSSSGRRHEQYF

j_gene: TRBJ2-7
v_gene: TRBV7-2
CDR3aa: CASSLGGAPSSYEQYF

j_gene: TRBJ2-1
v_gene: TRBV12-3/TRBV12-4
CDR3aa: CASSLETGGGNEQFF

j_gene: TRBJ2-7
v_gene: TRBV7-2
CDR3aa: CASSPFGVTYEQYF

j_gene: TRBJ1-6
v_gene: TRBV5-5
CDR3aa: CASSSPYVSYNSPLHF

j_gene: TRBJ2-5
v_gene: TRBV5-1
CDR3aa: CASSLALSGETQYF

j_gene: TRBJ2-6
v_gene: TRBV5-6
CDR3aa: CASSLPLALSSGANVLTF

j_gene: TRBJ2-5
v_gene: TRBV12-3/TRBV12-4
CDR3aa: CASRGVGVSGTQYF

j_gene: TRBJ2-3
v_gene: TRBV9
CDR3aa: CASSADLGTDTQYF

j_gene: TRBJ1-3
v_gene: TRBV19
CDR3aa: CASSMGPGQGNSGNTIYF

j_gene: TRBJ1-2
v_gene: TRBV12-3/TRBV12-4
CDR3aa: CASSPRQGRYGYTF

j_gene: TRBJ1-4
v_gene: TRBV6-5
CDR3aa: CASSYSIALGGVNNEKLFF

j_gene: TRBJ2-1
v_gene: TRBV5-1
CDR3aa: CASAQQGGEQFF

j_gene: TRBJ2-7
v_gene: TRBV5-1
CDR3aa: CASSFGGSEYEQYF

j_gene: TRBJ1-5
v_gene: TRBV19
CDR3aa: CASSIVGTGVQPQHF

j_gene: TRBJ2-7
v_gene: TRBV13
CDR3aa: CASSLLGDEQYF